These 18 T cell receptor beta chains share one sample of origin, sequenced in a study of T-cell reconstitution after alpha-beta-depleted transplantation in children. During its preparation, the TCRbeta library received unique molecular identifiers. TCRdb recomputed calls from the PCR reads with MiXCR, one row per CDR3 protein. The table includes approximately 50,000 distinct CDR3 sequences, about 5.7% detected once. This specimen was PBMCs, mostly from graft donor cells, taken 60 days after TCRalphabeta/CD19-depleted stem cell transplant. These receptors originate from a female patient between 2 and 15 years old who had a stem cell transplant for aplastic anemia, so the T cells may come from the graft donor.

In its sample, this clonotype was seen many times. CDR3 sequence reads: CASSEGHTYEQYF. The CDR3 DNA sequence: TGTGCCAGTAGCGAGGGTCACACCTACGAGCAGTACTTC. The rearrangement links TRBV5-4 to TRBJ2-7, with D maybe TRBD2 (5 bases). This CDR3 is 13 amino acids long. From germline, CDR1 is SGHNT and CDR2 YYREEE (reference sequence). V was shortened by 8 bases and J by 2 bases, with 14 bases between the two germline ends. Drawing the rest from reference TRBV5-4 and TRBJ2-7, the complete variable domain is ETGVTQSPTHLIKTRGQQVTLRCSSQSGHNTVSWYQQALGQGPQFIFQYYREEENGRGNFPPRFSGLQFPNYSSELNVNALELDDSALYLCASSEGHTYEQYFGPGTRLTVT.

This clonotype was seen at least ten times. The V call is TRBV7-9, the J call TRBJ2-1, with D perhaps matching TRBD2 (6 bases). The CDR3 has 16 amino acids. Germline values: CDR1 SEHNR, CDR2 FQNEAQ (reference sequence). Trimming took 5 bases from V and 4 from J, leaving 18 bases between them. CDR3 sequence (DNA): TGTGCCAGCAGCCCCAGACGTGCGGGAAGTTACAATGAGCAGTTCTTC. Translated, it gives CASSPRRAGSYNEQFF.

This clonotype appeared many times. J is TRBJ2-1 and V is TRBV7-6; D may be TRBD2 (5 bases). Germline CDR1 and CDR2: SGHVS and FNYEAQ. V lost 2 bases and J 8 bases, leaving 10 bases between the germline ends. The CDR3 covers 13 residues. The CDR3, as DNA: TGTGCCAGCAGCTTAACCCTAGCAGATGAGCAGTTCTTC. It encodes CASSLTLADEQFF.

In its sample, this clonotype was seen many times. The CDR3 spells CSAPTGGAGQPQHF. The CDR3 bases are TGCAGTGCTCCTACAGGGGGCGCAGGGCAGCCCCAGCATTTT. The V and J genes are TRBV20-1 and TRBJ1-5, with TRBD1 identical over 9 bases. Unmatched junction bases numbered 9, after V lost 5 bases and J lost 7 bases. The germline CDR1 and CDR2 sequences are DFQATT and SNEGSKA (reference sequence). The CDR3 has 14 amino acids.

At least ten counts were recorded for this clonotype. The chain carries TRBV5-1 and TRBJ2-4; 11 nucleotides match TRBD1. There are 19 residues in the CDR3. V shed 4 bases and J 0 bases; nucleotides not matched to a gene: 12. Germline CDR1 reads SGHRS; CDR2 reads YFSETQ. CDR3 loop: CASSRGQGGDRLAKNIQYF. In DNA form, the CDR3 reads TGCGCCAGCAGCCGGGGACAGGGGGGGGATAGATTAGCCAAAAACATTCAGTACTTC.

This clonotype came up many times. The V gene is TRBV30, the J gene TRBJ2-5; tentatively, D is TRBD2 (6 bases). Trimming pared 1 base from V and 3 bases from J, leaving 24 bases between. This CDR3 comprises 18 residues. Germline V gene data show CDR1 as GTSNPN and CDR2 as SVGIG (reference sequence). The chain's CDR3 is CAWSAGDFRERAKETQYF. For the CDR3, the DNA is TGTGCCTGGAGTGCGGGGGACTTCAGGGAGAGGGCCAAAGAGACCCAGTACTTC. Together with reference TRBV30 and TRBJ2-5, the CDR3 gives the full variable domain: SQTIHQWPATLVQPVGSPLSLECTVEGTSNPNLYWYRQAAGRGLQLLFYSVGIGQISSEVPQNLSASRPQDRQFILSSKKLLLSDSGFYLCAWSAGDFRERAKETQYFGPGTRLLVL.

This clonotype was counted ten times or more. CDR3 DNA sequence: TGTGCCAGCTCACCGATATGGGGGAGCTACAATGAGCAGTTCTTC. Translation: CASSPIWGSYNEQFF. V is TRBV18 and J is TRBJ2-1; D assignment may be TRBD1 or TRBD2 (5 bases each). Trimming shortened V by 3 bases and J by 3 bases, and 12 bases separated the two germline ends. The CDR3 is 15 amino acids. The germline V gene encodes CDR1 KGHSH and CDR2 LQKENI.

This clonotype was recorded many times. The chain employs TRBV15 and TRBJ2-7; D possibly corresponds to TRBD2 (6 bases). Germline CDR1 and CDR2: LNHNV and YYDKDF (reference sequence). The CDR3 runs 16 residues. The germline V and J ends were trimmed by 1 base and 2 bases, with 15 bases remaining between them. This CDR3 is CATSRGGLGTTYEQYF. The CDR3, as DNA: TGTGCCACCAGCAGAGGGGGACTTGGCACTACCTACGAGCAGTACTTC.

In this sample, this clonotype turned up a few times. The V and J genes are TRBV5-1 and TRBJ2-5; possible D gene TRBD2, 5 bases. Trimming left V 0 bases short and J 3 bases short, with 9 bases between. CDR3 length: 14 residues. The germline V gene has CDR1 SGHRS and CDR2 YFSETQ. The CDR3 loop reads CASSLVAGEETQYF. CDR3 in DNA: TGCGCCAGCAGCTTGGTGGCGGGCGAAGAGACCCAGTACTTC.

This clonotype came up many times. This sequence joins TRBV7-9 and TRBJ2-7, with 11 bases that match TRBD2. Germline CDR1 and CDR2: SEHNR and FQNEAQ (reference sequence). This CDR3 region has 15 residues. Losses at the gene ends were 8 bases for V and 2 bases for J; bases not matched to a gene: 8. Written as DNA, the CDR3 is TGTGCCAGCCGACTGATAGCGGGGGGGGCCTACGAGCAGTACGTC. It encodes CASRLIAGGAYEQYV.

This clonotype was seen repeatedly, ten times or more. The chain couples TRBV28 to TRBJ1-5; possibly TRBD1 for D (5 bases). Germline V gene lookup returns CDR1 MDHEN and CDR2 SYDVKM. Between the trimmed V and J ends, which lost 6 bases and 3 bases, there was a span of 12 bases. CDR3 length: 14 residues. The CDR3 DNA reads as TGTGCCAGCAGCCTGACAGCCTTCAATCAGCCCCAGCATTTT. It yields the protein CASSLTAFNQPQHF.

This sequence joins TRBV6-2 or TRBV6-3 and TRBJ2-2, with 9 bases aligning to TRBD1. CDR3 length equals 16 residues. Looked up from germline, CDR1 is MNHEY and CDR2 is SVGEGT. J gave up 4 bases and V 6 bases, and 9 bases lay outside the gene matches. CDR3 protein: CASSQTGTGPTGELFF. The DNA of the CDR3 is TGTGCCAGCAGCCAGACCGGGACAGGGCCCACCGGGGAGCTGTTTTTT.

This clonotype was seen many times. CDR3 bases: TGTGCCAGCAGCAAACAGCAGCATAGCAATCAGCCCCAGCATTTT. This codes for CASSKQQHSNQPQHF. This chain uses TRBV12-3 or TRBV12-4 with TRBJ1-5; D gene uncertain. CDR3 length equals 15 residues. Trimming removed 6 bases from V and 0 bases from J, with 12 bases in between.

At least ten counts were recorded for this clonotype. The chain carries TRBV3-1 and TRBJ2-7; 11 bases align to TRBD2. Germline V gives CDR1 LGHDT, CDR2 YNNKEL (reference sequence). V lost 6 bases to trimming and J lost 7 bases; unmatched junction nucleotides: 5. The CDR3 contains 13 residues. CDR3 amino acids: CASRTSGVDEQYF. The CDR3 DNA is TGTGCCAGCAGGACTAGCGGGGTGGATGAGCAGTACTTC.

In this sample, this clonotype turned up a few times. The rearrangement uses TRBV28 and TRBJ2-7; D gene unclear. CDR3 length: 14 amino acids. Germline values: CDR1 MDHEN, CDR2 SYDVKM. Between the trimmed V and J ends, which lost 1 base and 6 bases, there was a span of 13 bases. CDR3 DNA: TGTGCCAGCAGTTTATATCCCCGGCGGCTCGAGCAGTACTTC. It specifies CASSLYPRRLEQYF. Variable domain in full (rest from reference TRBV28 and TRBJ2-7): DVKVTQSSRYLVKRTGEKVFLECVQDMDHENMFWYRQDPGLGLRLIYFSYDVKMKEKGDIPEGYSVSREKKERFSLILESASTNQTSMYLCASSLYPRRLEQYFGPGTRLTVT.

This clonotype occurred many times. The chain employs TRBV10-3 and TRBJ1-1; the D gene is possibly TRBD1 (5 bases). Germline assignment: CDR1 ENHRY and CDR2 SYGVKD. This CDR3 is built from 14 residues. The germline V and J ends were trimmed by 6 bases and 0 bases, with 11 bases remaining between them. The CDR3 region has the DNA TGTGCCATCAGGCCGACGGACATGAACACTGAAGCTTTCTTT. It codes for CAIRPTDMNTEAFF.

This chain joins TRBV6-1 and TRBJ1-5; 8 bases line up with TRBD1. V shed 0 bases, J shed 5 bases, and the junction held 15 bases outside the gene matches. The CDR3 spans 19 residues. Per the germline V gene, CDR1 is MNHNS and CDR2 is SASEGT. Written as DNA, the CDR3 is TGTGCCAGCAGTGAAGCGCGTTCGTCCGGACAGGGATCTCATCAGCCCCAGCATTTT. Protein product: CASSEARSSGQGSHQPQHF.

The gene calls are TRBV6-2 or TRBV6-3 and TRBJ1-5; 9 bases match TRBD1. The ends lost 2 bases at V and 7 bases at J; junction bases unmatched: 6. The CDR3 has 15 amino acids. CDR1 is MNHEY, CDR2 SVGEGT, per germline. The CDR3 sequence: CASSYHTGGPQPQHF. CDR3 coding DNA: TGTGCCAGCAGTTACCATACAGGGGGCCCCCAGCCCCAGCATTTT.